The rows below give T cell receptor beta chains drawn from one sample of a study of cytomegalovirus exposure and HLA in healthy donors. TCRdb keeps only in-frame clones here, not all; method: immunoSEQ multiplex PCR. Here the sample spans 55,000 to 80,000 clones, approximately 78% being singletons. Specimen: PBMCs. Source of these receptors: a woman in her 30s in good health and CMV-seronegative. CDR3s include the opening cysteine and the closing phenylalanine or tryptophan.

TRBV6-1 CASSEFPGSSPLHF
TRBV6-1 CASSEGTGLDEKLFF
TRBV6-4 CASSEDAGAGDEQFF
TRBV7-2 CASSLAGQGYEQYF
TRBV19 CASSPLTGEDEKLFF
TRBV6-6 CASSISGGAETQYF
TRBV10-3 CAIRRQVNQPQHF
TRBV6-5 CASSWTGSGANVLTF
TRBV7-9 CASSLTSGGDEQYF
TRBV7-6 CASSRSAGPEQYF
TRBV6-6 CASRTSSNEQFF
TRBV19 CASSPLAGFNEKLFF
TRBV30 CAWSRGGAGNTIYF
TRBV2 CASIQGGVGYTF
TRBV19 CASSIDLGKGQGRYSNQPQHF
TRBV27 CASSPGSSGNTIYF
TRBV19 CASRDGQGATGELFF
TRBV10-2 CASSGAGTNTEAFF
TRBV5-4 CASSLGGPANTEAFF
TRBV15 CATREGTVSNQPQHF
TRBV29-1 CSVESGSKNTGELFF
TRBV7-9 CASTLARGGGADTQYF
TRBV9 CASSPQGALDTEAFF
TRBV13 CASSSGQTNQPQHF
TRBV6-5 CASSYVGTTEQYF
TRBV5-6 CASSMGQGAANTGELFF
TRBV5-1 CASSLSPDEQPQHF